These T cell receptor beta chains were read from a single sample in a study of high-grade serous ovarian cancer treatment subgroups. This table comes from immunoSEQ multiplex PCR, and its TCRdb copy is limited to in-frame clones, with some not included. The repertoire has approximately 40,000 clones, about four fifths of them found once; the top ten carry around 3.3%. Sample: tumor tissue. The receptors originated from a human donor with high-grade serous ovarian cancer. The CDR3 runs from the conserved cysteine through the conserved F or W. The order of the fields is D gene, clone size, V gene, J gene, CDR3 protein, CDR3 DNA. The D gene is left open where the match is weak. Expanded clones get a size class; other rows say once, few or many, or leave the size out.

TRBD2	.	TRBV5-1	TRBJ2-3	CASSPPGLGLSTDTQYF	TGCGCCAGCAGCCCTCCGGGACTAGGCCTTTCCACAGATACGCAGTATTTT
TRBD1	.	TRBV7-8	TRBJ2-1	CASSGTGMDEQFF	TGTGCCAGCAGCGGGACAGGGATGGATGAGCAGTTCTTC
TRBD2	.	TRBV4-3	TRBJ2-7	CASSLGTSETYEQYF	TGCGCCAGCAGCCTCGGGACTAGCGAAACCTACGAGCAGTACTTC
.	.	TRBV6-5	TRBJ2-7	CASSYSRRGRDEQYF	TGTGCCAGCAGTTACTCGAGGAGAGGGCGGGACGAGCAGTACTTC
TRBD1	few	TRBV2	TRBJ2-6	CASRTGGPGVLTF	TGTGCCAGCAGGACAGGGGGCCCGGGCGTCCTGACTTTC
TRBD1	.	TRBV7-3	TRBJ1-5	CASSLRDSSNQPQHF	TGTGCCAGCAGCCTCCGGGACAGTAGCAATCAGCCCCAGCATTTT
TRBD1	.	TRBV9	TRBJ2-1	CASSPRTGNIVHEQFF	TGTGCCAGCAGCCCCCGGACAGGGAATATAGTGCATGAGCAGTTCTTC
.	.	TRBV19	TRBJ1-5	CASSIAQLENQPQHF	TGTGCCAGTAGTATTGCACAACTTGAGAATCAGCCCCAGCATTTT
.	once	TRBV11-2	TRBJ1-4	CASSPRGVATNEKLFF	TGTGCCAGCAGCCCCCGTGGGGTGGCAACTAATGAAAAACTGTTTTTT
.	.	TRBV18	TRBJ2-1	CASSPETEQFF	TGTGCCAGCTCACCCGAGACTGAGCAGTTCTTC
.	.	TRBV5-1	TRBJ2-3	CASNLIGARTDTQYF	TGCGCCAGCAACTTGATAGGGGCCCGCACAGATACGCAGTATTTT
.	.	TRBV13	TRBJ2-3	CASSPGLSTDTQYF	TGTGCCAGCAGCCCAGGGCTTAGCACAGATACGCAGTATTTT
TRBD1	.	TRBV14	TRBJ2-2	CASSQEAGGANTGELFF	TGTGCCAGCAGCCAAGAGGCAGGGGGAGCGAACACCGGGGAGCTGTTTTTT
.	.	TRBV9	TRBJ2-1	CASSADPPGDSAYNEQFF	TGTGCCAGCAGCGCCGACCCCCCGGGAGATTCGGCCTACAATGAGCAGTTCTTC
.	.	TRBV28	TRBJ1-1	CASSPGGTEAFF	TGTGCCAGCAGTCCGGGGGGAACTGAAGCTTTCTTT
.	.	TRBV4-2	TRBJ2-5	CASSQGRTQETQYF	TGTGCCAGCAGCCAAGGCCGGACCCAGGAGACCCAGTACTTC
.	.	TRBV10-2	TRBJ1-1	CASTGANTEAFF	TGCGCCAGCACAGGGGCCAACACTGAAGCTTTCTTT
.	.	TRBV28	TRBJ2-3	CASRWTVSTDTQYF	TGTGCCAGCAGGTGGACGGTGAGCACAGATACGCAGTATTTT
TRBD1	.	TRBV5-4	TRBJ2-7	CASSWGAGTGKGEQYF	TGTGCCAGCAGCTGGGGAGCCGGGACAGGGAAAGGCGAGCAGTACTTC
.	.	TRBV4-3	TRBJ1-5	CASSQDRTIPQPQHF	TGCGCCAGCAGCCAAGATCGGACAATTCCTCAGCCCCAGCATTTT
.	few	TRBV29-1	TRBJ1-2	CSVPPFDGGANYGYTF	TGCAGCGTTCCCCCTTTTGACGGGGGAGCAAACTATGGCTACACCTTC
.	.	TRBV19	TRBJ1-3	CASRYRELGNTIYF	TGTGCCAGCCGGTACAGGGAACTCGGAAACACCATATATTTT
.	.	TRBV13	TRBJ2-7	CASSLGGGRSYEQYF	TGTGCCAGCAGCTTAGGCGGGGGCCGCTCCTACGAGCAGTACTTC
.	.	TRBV7-2	TRBJ2-1	CASSRTAQTEQFF	TGTGCCAGCAGCCGCACGGCCCAAACCGAGCAGTTCTTC
.	.	TRBV13	TRBJ2-7	CASRNDRSHEQYF	TGTGCCAGCAGAAACGACAGGTCCCACGAGCAGTACTTC
TRBD2	once	TRBV9	TRBJ2-1	CASSALSGSHSSYNEQFF	TGTGCCAGCAGCGCGCTTAGCGGGAGTCATAGTTCCTACAATGAGCAGTTCTTC
.	.	TRBV4-1	TRBJ2-6	CASSPRAPSGANVLTF	TGCGCCAGCAGCCCCAGGGCCCCCTCTGGGGCCAACGTCCTGACTTTC
TRBD2	.	TRBV4-3	TRBJ2-2	CASSQASGAGDPTGELFF	TGCGCCAGCAGCCAAGCTTCGGGAGCGGGAGACCCCACCGGGGAGCTGTTTTTT
.	.	TRBV2	TRBJ2-7	CASYLGYEQYF	TGTGCCAGCTATCTGGGCTACGAGCAGTACTTC
.	.	TRBV11-2	TRBJ1-1	CASSFLGTEAFF	TGTGCCAGCAGCTTTCTGGGCACTGAAGCTTTCTTT
TRBD2	.	TRBV11-1	TRBJ2-7	CASSPRTSRSSYEQYF	TGTGCCAGCAGCCCTCGGACTAGCCGGAGCTCCTACGAGCAGTACTTC
.	.	TRBV9	TRBJ2-3	CASSPRVRIGTDTQYF	TGTGCCAGCAGCCCTCGGGTCAGGATCGGAACAGATACGCAGTATTTT
TRBD2	.	TRBV19	TRBJ2-7	CASSPHPGGYEQYF	TGTGCCAGTAGTCCACATCCGGGGGGCTACGAGCAGTACTTC
TRBD1	.	TRBV7-8	TRBJ1-5	CASSLGQGGVQPQHF	TGTGCCAGCAGCTTAGGACAGGGAGGTGTACAGCCCCAGCATTTT
.	few	TRBV4-2	TRBJ2-2	CASSLGQNTGELFF	TGTGCCAGCAGTCTGGGACAAAACACCGGGGAGCTGTTTTTT
TRBD1	.	TRBV19	TRBJ2-7	CASSGTGGGEQYF	TGTGCCAGTAGTGGCACAGGGGGAGGCGAGCAGTACTTC
TRBD2	.	TRBV7-9	TRBJ2-7	CASSFFSGRSSYEQYF	TGTGCCAGCAGCTTCTTTAGCGGGAGAAGTTCCTACGAGCAGTACTTC
.	.	TRBV19	TRBJ2-2	CASRATGELFF	TGTGCCAGTAGGGCGACCGGGGAGCTGTTTTTT
.	.	TRBV29-1	TRBJ2-7	CSVVDYREEQYF	TGCAGCGTTGTGGACTACCGAGAGGAGCAGTACTTC
.	once	TRBV10-3	TRBJ1-3	CAISALSGNTIYF	TGTGCCATCAGTGCCCTCTCTGGAAACACCATATATTTT
.	.	TRBV7-6	TRBJ2-1	CASSMGGLGNEQFF	TGTGCCAGCAGTATGGGGGGGCTCGGGAATGAGCAGTTCTTC
TRBD1	.	TRBV27	TRBJ2-7	CASSLFTGQLIYEQYF	TGTGCCAGCAGTTTATTTACGGGACAGCTTATCTACGAGCAGTACTTC
.	.	TRBV4-2	TRBJ2-7	CASSQDRTGLSYEQYF	TGTGCCAGCAGCCAAGATCGAACAGGGCTCTCCTACGAGCAGTACTTC
.	few	TRBV28	TRBJ1-2	CASSTTNYGYTF	TGTGCCAGCAGTACTACTAACTATGGCTACACCTTC
TRBD1	.	TRBV5-5	TRBJ2-5	CASSSDGQGQETQYF	TGTGCCAGCAGCTCGGACGGACAGGGGCAAGAGACCCAGTACTTC
.	.	TRBV6-5	TRBJ1-1	CASSSSSTTFF	TGTGCCAGCAGCTCCTCGAGTACGACTTTCTTT
.	once	TRBV18	TRBJ2-6	CASSQGGRHSGANVLTF	TGTGCCAGCTCACAGGGGGGTCGGCACTCTGGGGCCAACGTCCTGACTTTC
TRBD1	.	TRBV6-1	TRBJ1-2	CASSEALGTGARGYTF	TGTGCCAGCAGTGAAGCGCTTGGGACAGGGGCGCGGGGCTACACCTTC
.	.	TRBV29-1	TRBJ2-7	CSVESIQRELTYEQYF	TGCAGCGTTGAATCCATTCAGCGCGAATTGACCTACGAGCAGTACTTC
TRBD2	.	TRBV7-2	TRBJ2-3	CASSAGLAGGRTQYF	TGTGCCAGCAGCGCGGGACTAGCGGGAGGGCGTACGCAGTATTTT
TRBD1	.	TRBV6-4	TRBJ2-2	CASSPGTGKAGELFF	TGTGCCAGCAGTCCCGGGACAGGGAAAGCCGGGGAGCTGTTTTTT
.	.	TRBV2	TRBJ2-5	CASSLRETQYF	TGTGCCAGCAGTTTGAGGGAGACCCAGTACTTC
TRBD2	.	TRBV5-6	TRBJ2-5	CASSPVERGKETQYF	TGTGCCAGCAGCCCCGTGGAGCGGGGGAAAGAGACCCAGTACTTC